Below are 7 T cell receptor beta chains sequenced from a single sample in a study of T-cell reconstitution after alpha-beta-depleted transplantation in children. Molecular barcoding with unique molecular identifiers was used for the TCRbeta library. Each CDR3 protein gets one entry after TCRdb re-called the PCR reads with MiXCR. The sample holds 450,000 to 550,000 distinct CDR3 sequences; approximately 10% are singletons and the top ten take about 14%. The sample here was PBMCs, mostly from graft donor cells, taken 180 days after TCRalphabeta/CD19-depleted stem cell transplant. The receptor source for this set is a female patient aged 2-10 years who had a stem cell transplant for aplastic anemia, so the T cells may come from the graft donor.

V is TRBV27 and J is TRBJ2-5; D uncertain. CDR3 length equals 13 residues. The germline V and J ends were trimmed by 5 bases and 5 bases, with 12 bases remaining between them. CDR1 is MNHEY and CDR2 is SMNVEV in the germline V gene (reference sequence). DNA for the CDR3: TGTGCCAGCAGTAGGTTGATGGGGGAGACCCAGTACTTC. Amino acid sequence: CASSRLMGETQYF.

The chain has TRBV20-1 and TRBJ2-7, with 10 bases that match TRBD1. Germline V gene sequence: CDR1 DFQATT, CDR2 SNEGSKA (reference sequence). The CDR3 loop spans 15 amino acids. CDR3 in amino acids: CSIHFRQGAMVEQYF. As DNA, the CDR3 is TGCAGCATCCATTTCCGACAGGGGGCTATGGTCGAGCAGTACTTC.

This clonotype has more than one count but fewer than ten. V and J are TRBV19 and TRBJ2-1; TRBD1 might be the D (6 bases). Per germline, CDR1 LNHDA and CDR2 SQIVND (reference sequence). The CDR3 consists of 14 residues. The V end was cut by 3 bases, the J end by 6 bases, with 12 bases between. The CDR3 DNA reads as TGTGCCAGTAGTATGGCGCAGGGGAGCAATGAGCAGTTCTTC. Translating it yields CASSMAQGSNEQFF.

This clonotype was counted many times. The chain carries TRBV12-3 or TRBV12-4 and TRBJ1-1; D gene ambiguous. Trimming pared 0 bases from V and 1 base from J, leaving 9 bases between. This CDR3 spans 15 amino acids. CDR3 sequence (DNA): TGTGCCAGCAGTTTAGCTCCCGGGCCGAACACTGAAGCTTTCTTT. Amino acid sequence: CASSLAPGPNTEAFF.

This clonotype has more than one count but fewer than ten. CDR3 residues: CASSLGVQYTGELFF. The CDR3 DNA sequence: TGTGCCAGCAGTTTGGGGGTGCAGTACACCGGGGAGCTGTTTTTT. V usage is TRBV12-3 or TRBV12-4 and J usage is TRBJ2-2; the D call may be TRBD1 or TRBD2 (5 bases each). This CDR3 region has 15 residues. V lost 3 bases and J lost 3, with 11 bases in between.

The chain uses TRBV6-5 and TRBJ2-3; D is uncertain. Germline V gene sequence: CDR1 MNHEY, CDR2 SVGAGI. This CDR3 has 16 amino acids. V lost 2 bases, J lost 0 bases, and 12 bases lay in between. DNA of the CDR3: TGTGCCAGCAGTTACGGGTACGAGCGCAGCACAGATACGCAGTATTTT. Translation gives CASSYGYERSTDTQYF.

This rearrangement joins TRBV5-1 to TRBJ2-7; 7 bases fit TRBD1. Germline CDR1 SGHRS, CDR2 YFSETQ. The CDR3 has 14 amino acids. Trimming took 3 bases from V and 4 from J; bases not matched to a gene: 7. The CDR3 DNA is TGCGCCAGCAGCTCCACTACAGGGGTATACGAGCAGTACTTC. It yields the protein CASSSTTGVYEQYF.